The 31 T cell receptor beta chains below come from one sample, sequenced in a study of a mutant IDH1 vaccine in newly diagnosed glioma (dated by TCRdb to about 2021). The antigens these receptors bind are not known. The time point label for this specimen denotes: week 11, during vaccination. A 20-mer mutant IDH1 peptide at 300 micrograms in Montanide made up each vaccine dose, which was injected subcutaneously together with topical imiquimod. Library preparation employed the immunoSEQ multiplex PCR assay. This immuneACCESS table, as held by TCRdb, lists in-frame sequences with V and J called but not all clones. Of the missing ones, under half trace to an unresolved V gene in checked studies; the others have no known cause. Recorded for this sample are 35,000 to 50,000 clones; 84% of them occurred a single time. The top ten clones comprise 2.2% of the sample. Specimen: PBMCs, collected from a glioma patient whose treatment included an IDH1 peptide vaccine. These receptors all come from a man aged 40-50 years with glioma.

The V call is TRBV5-1, the J call TRBJ1-5; no clear D. Trimming pared 2 bases from V and 4 bases from J, leaving 7 bases between. The germline gives CDR1 SGHRS, CDR2 YFSETQ. CDR3 length: 13 residues. The CDR3 sequence: CASSFGFNQPQHF. The CDR3 coding sequence is TGCGCCAGCAGCTTCGGTTTTAATCAGCCCCAGCATTTT.

V and J are TRBV5-1 and TRBJ2-7, with D perhaps TRBD1 (5 bases). The V end lost 0 bases, the J end lost 3 bases, and 16 bases lay between the germline ends. The CDR3 length is 16 residues. Germline values: CDR1 SGHRS, CDR2 YFSETQ. The CDR3 reads CASSLGPGLGDYEQYF. As DNA, the CDR3 is TGCGCCAGCAGCTTGGGGCCGGGTCTAGGGGACTACGAGCAGTACTTC.

The chain is built from TRBV7-3 and TRBJ1-2; 10 nucleotides align to TRBD1. This CDR3 is built from 13 residues. CDR1 is SGHTA, CDR2 FQGTGA, per germline. The V and J ends lost 8 bases and 4 bases, in that order; junction bases with no gene match: 4. The CDR3: CASGRDRGYGYTF. The DNA of the CDR3 is TGTGCCAGCGGCCGGGACAGGGGCTATGGCTACACCTTC.

The chain joins TRBV5-4 to TRBJ2-7; D remains ambiguous. The germline CDR1 and CDR2 sequences are SGHNT and YYREEE (reference sequence). Trimming took 6 bases from V and 5 from J, leaving 24 bases between them. The CDR3 totals 16 residues. The DNA of the CDR3 is TGTGCCAGCAACCCTATGGCGGCGACTCAAAACCACGAGCAGTACTTC. As protein: CASNPMAATQNHEQYF.

The CDR3, as DNA: TGTGCCAGCCGAATGGGACAGGGCAATCAGCCCCAGCATTTT. Residues: CASRMGQGNQPQHF. The chain joins TRBV6-5 to TRBJ1-5; 8 bases fit TRBD1. This CDR3 spans 14 amino acids. V trimming: 8 bases; J trimming: 2 bases; junction bases outside the gene matches: 5. Germline V gives CDR1 MNHEY, CDR2 SVGAGI.

This clone was observed once. The rearrangement links TRBV25-1 to TRBJ2-5; D unresolved. The CDR3 covers 14 residues. CDR1 MGHDK and CDR2 SYGVNS come from the germline V gene. V gave up 5 bases and J gave up 7 bases, with 17 bases separating them. The CDR3 DNA sequence: TGTGCCAGCAGTCATGGGCGTACACTGGGGACCCAGTACTTC. It specifies CASSHGRTLGTQYF.

The chain couples TRBV10-2 to TRBJ1-2; no definite D call. Germline values: CDR1 WSHSY, CDR2 SAAADI. The CDR3 runs to 14 residues. V was shortened by 7 bases and J by 1 base, with 13 bases between the two germline ends. CDR3: CASTLDGLNYGYTF. The CDR3 nucleotides are TGCGCCAGCACCCTCGACGGGCTTAACTATGGCTACACCTTC.

The chain recombines TRBV2 with TRBJ1-5; TRBD1 matches 9 bases. Trimming cost V 2 bases and J 4 bases; bases outside gene matches: 3. From germline, CDR1 is SNHLY and CDR2 FYNNEI. The CDR3 has 15 residues. DNA for the CDR3: TGTGCCAGCAGTGAACTTGGGACAGGGAATCAGCCCCAGCATTTT. The encoded protein is CASSELGTGNQPQHF.

This rearrangement joins TRBV19 to TRBJ1-5, with D hard to call. Per the germline V gene, CDR1 is LNHDA and CDR2 is SQIVND (reference sequence). The CDR3 loop spans 15 amino acids. The ends were cut back, 0 bases at V and 4 bases at J, with 10 bases in the middle. In DNA form, the CDR3 reads TGTGCCAGTAGTATAGATAGGACGTCAAATCAGCCCCAGCATTTT. Translation gives CASSIDRTSNQPQHF.

The genes are TRBV29-1 and TRBJ2-3; 16 bases are shared with TRBD2. CDR1 is SQVTM, CDR2 ANQGSEA, per germline. The CDR3 sequence is 17 residues long. After removal of 7 bases from V and 2 bases from J, the junction contained 9 bases not matched to a gene. CDR3: CSAMGLAGGGYTDTQYF. The CDR3 coding sequence is TGCAGCGCAATGGGACTAGCGGGAGGGGGTTACACAGATACGCAGTATTTT.

V usage is TRBV18 and J usage is TRBJ2-2; D ambiguous. This CDR3 spans 16 amino acids. V gave up 3 bases and J gave up 6 bases, with 17 bases separating them. Germline V gives CDR1 KGHSH, CDR2 LQKENI. CDR3 sequence: CASSPRASSFPGELFF. The DNA for the CDR3 is TGTGCCAGCTCACCCCGGGCATCCTCGTTCCCCGGGGAGCTGTTTTTT.

The DNA of the CDR3 is TGCGCCAGCAGCCAAGGGTCCAGGGATTTTAATGAAAAACTGTTTTTT. As protein: CASSQGSRDFNEKLFF. The rearrangement links TRBV4-1 to TRBJ1-4; maybe TRBD1 (5 bases). V was clipped by 1 base and J by 4 bases, with 13 bases between them. CDR1 MGHRA and CDR2 YSYEKL come from the germline V gene. The CDR3 is made up of 16 amino acids.

This clone has a handful of counts. The chain has TRBV4-2 and TRBJ2-2; D perhaps matches TRBD1 (6 bases). The CDR3 has 14 amino acids. V lost 3 bases and J 5 bases, leaving 10 bases between the germline ends. Germline CDR1 reads LGHNA; CDR2 reads YNFKEQ. CDR3 region: CASSQARGTGELFF. The CDR3 nucleotides are TGTGCCAGCAGCCAGGCCAGGGGAACCGGGGAGCTGTTTTTT.

The rearrangement links TRBV5-1 to TRBJ1-1, with TRBD1 as a possible D gene (6 bases). CDR1 and CDR2 from the germline V gene are SGHRS and YFSETQ. This CDR3 is 14 amino acids long. The V end lost 7 bases, the J end lost 6 bases, and 19 bases lay between the germline ends. The CDR3 loop is CASDRGGGNAEAFF. DNA of the CDR3: TGCGCCAGCGATAGGGGGGGAGGAAACGCTGAAGCTTTCTTT.

V usage is TRBV15 and J usage is TRBJ1-3; D is unresolved. V was trimmed by 5 bases and J by 0 bases, leaving 8 bases between them. Germline loops: CDR1 LNHNV, CDR2 YYDKDF (reference sequence). The CDR3 totals 14 residues. CDR3 in amino acids: CATSGTSSGNTIYF. The CDR3 DNA is TGTGCCACCAGCGGCACCAGCTCTGGAAACACCATATATTTT.

The CDR3: CASSASSGELFF. CDR3 nucleotides: TGTGCCAGCAGCGCCTCCTCCGGGGAGCTGTTTTTT. V and J are TRBV6-1 and TRBJ2-2; the D is unclear. Per germline, CDR1 MNHNS and CDR2 SASEGT. This CDR3 spans 12 amino acids. V was trimmed by 6 bases and J by 6 bases, leaving 8 bases between them.

The CDR3 protein is CASSQEEIRLRSTEAFF. DNA for the CDR3: TGCGCCAGCAGCCAAGAAGAGATCCGTCTTAGGAGCACTGAAGCTTTCTTT. The rearrangement joins TRBV4-1 to TRBJ1-1; D is uncertain. Trimming cost V 0 bases and J 4 bases, with 18 bases left between them. Germline V gene data show CDR1 as MGHRA and CDR2 as YSYEKL. The CDR3 has 17 residues.

The chain recombines TRBV7-2 with TRBJ2-7; D not resolved. The CDR3 has 13 amino acids. The germline V gene has CDR1 SGHTA and CDR2 FQGNSA. Deletions cut 11 bases from V and 3 bases from J, with 17 bases between. CDR3 residues: CAGERIWGYEQYF. For the CDR3, the DNA is TGTGCCGGAGAGAGGATTTGGGGCTACGAGCAGTACTTC.

To note about this clone: At one end, the junction sequence differs from germline, possibly due to a read error. This chain links TRBV7-7 with TRBJ2-5; D uncertain. The CDR3 sequence is 12 residues long. The germline CDR1 and CDR2 sequences are SSHAT and FNYEAQ (reference sequence). For the CDR3, the DNA is TGTGCTAGCAGCGTGCAAGGGGAGACCCAGTACTTC. This sequence encodes CASSVQGETQYF.

CDR3 DNA: TGTGCCAGCAGCTTAAGTGCGGGCACAGATACGCAGTATTTT. This gives the protein CASSLSAGTDTQYF. The rearrangement links TRBV7-3 to TRBJ2-3; the D is unclear. V was trimmed by 1 base and J by 1 base, leaving 6 bases between them. The germline V gene encodes CDR1 SGHTA and CDR2 FQGTGA. The CDR3 covers 14 residues.

This sequence joins TRBV5-1 and TRBJ2-7; possible D gene TRBD1, 5 bases. Germline values: CDR1 SGHRS, CDR2 YFSETQ. V lost 1 base to trimming and J lost 6 bases, with 20 bases between them. This CDR3 region has 16 residues. CDR3 sequence reads: CASSLTQAVRQREQYF. In DNA form, the CDR3 reads TGCGCCAGCAGCTTGACACAGGCCGTGAGGCAGCGCGAGCAGTACTTC.

The CDR3 spells CSVERDMTPIGAQYF. The CDR3 DNA follows: TGCAGCGTTGAGCGGGACATGACCCCTATTGGTGCGCAGTATTTT. J is TRBJ2-3 and V is TRBV29-1, with D perhaps being TRBD1 or TRBD2 (6 bases each). The CDR3 loop spans 15 amino acids. Trimming removed 3 bases from V and 10 bases from J, with 23 bases in between. The germline V gene has CDR1 SQVTM and CDR2 ANQGSEA.

The genes are TRBV9 and TRBJ1-3; D perhaps matches TRBD1 (5 bases). V was shortened by 3 bases and J by 0 bases, with 10 bases between the two germline ends. The V gene's germline CDR1 is SGDLS and CDR2 YYNGEE. This CDR3 is built from 15 residues. The CDR3 is CASSADTFSGNTIYF. The CDR3 DNA reads as TGTGCCAGCAGCGCGGACACTTTCTCTGGAAACACCATATATTTT.

The chain recombines TRBV4-1 with TRBJ2-7; TRBD2 aligns across 11 bases. The J segment lost 2 bases and the V segment lost 4 bases, leaving 4 bases of the junction unmatched. Germline loops: CDR1 MGHRA, CDR2 YSYEKL. This CDR3 is built from 15 residues. The CDR3, as DNA: TGCGCCAGCAGCCCTCAGACTAGCGGGACCTACGAGCAGTACTTC. Translating gives CASSPQTSGTYEQYF.

The V and J genes are TRBV6-5 and TRBJ2-1; TRBD2 matches 10 bases. The CDR3 sequence is 16 residues long. Germline CDR1 and CDR2: MNHEY and SVGAGI. V was pared by 2 bases and J by 10 bases, with 11 bases of the junction left unmatched. Here the CDR3 DNA reads TGTGCCAGCAGTTACACCTATACTCCGGGACTAGCGGAGCAGTTCTTC. It is translated as CASSYTYTPGLAEQFF.

This clone was observed a single time. V usage is TRBV2 and J usage is TRBJ2-5; D is possibly TRBD1 or TRBD2 (5 bases each). The CDR3 covers 14 residues. V was pared by 8 bases and J by 2 bases, with 15 bases between. Germline-derived CDR1 and CDR2 are SNHLY and FYNNEI. The CDR3 DNA reads as TGTGCCAGCCGTAGAGGGACGGAACAAGAGACCCAGTACTTC. Amino acid sequence: CASRRGTEQETQYF.

CDR3: CASSPRGGSGTGELFF. The CDR3 nucleotides are TGCGCCAGCAGTCCTAGGGGGGGGTCCGGCACCGGGGAGCTGTTTTTT. The chain uses TRBV23-1 and TRBJ2-2, with D maybe TRBD2 (7 bases). TRBV23-1 is noted as an ORF with a role that remains uncertain. V lost 4 bases, J lost 4 bases, and 16 bases lay in between. The CDR3 has 16 residues.

The rearrangement links TRBV4-2 to TRBJ2-7, with D unclear. V shed 0 bases and J shed 5 bases, with 8 bases lying between them. Germline V lookup: CDR1 LGHNA, CDR2 YNFKEQ. This CDR3 comprises 13 residues. The CDR3 reads CASSQERAHEQYF. The CDR3 DNA follows: TGTGCCAGCAGCCAAGAAAGGGCCCACGAGCAGTACTTC.

This clone was picked up a small number of times. The chain joins TRBV12-5 to TRBJ2-1, with D possibly TRBD2 on 6 matching bases. The CDR3 covers 14 residues. The germline V gene has CDR1 LGHNT and CDR2 FRNRAP. V was trimmed by 7 bases and J by 5 bases, leaving 15 bases between them. The CDR3 spells CASAWREVDNEQFF. CDR3 bases: TGTGCTAGTGCCTGGCGGGAAGTAGACAATGAGCAGTTCTTC.

The rearrangement uses TRBV7-2 and TRBJ1-5; 8 nucleotides align to TRBD1. The CDR3 runs to 14 residues. The V gene's germline CDR1 is SGHTA and CDR2 FQGNSA. The ends lost 5 bases at V and 2 bases at J; junction bases unmatched: 2. The CDR3 spells CASSRGQGNQPQHF. The CDR3 DNA reads as TGTGCCAGCAGCCGGGGACAGGGCAATCAGCCCCAGCATTTT.

CDR3 DNA: TGTGCCAGCAGGGGGGACCGAAACGGCGCCGGGGAGCTGTTTTTT. It translates to CASRGDRNGAGELFF. The chain carries TRBV2 and TRBJ2-2; the D gene could be TRBD1 or TRBD2 (5 bases each). CDR3 length: 15 residues. In germline, CDR1 is SNHLY, CDR2 FYNNEI. Trimming shortened V by 6 bases and J by 6 bases, and 17 bases separated the two germline ends.